This T cell receptor (beta chain) appears in the sequencing data of a study of regulatory T cells in long-lasting Graves disease. Study results and limitations: Newly diagnosed patients shared 1,000 or so public clonotypes; persistent patients shared about 2,700.

V gave up 4 bases and J gave up 5 bases, with 11 bases separating them. The CDR3 is made up of 14 amino acids. Germline CDR1 MNHEY, CDR2 SVGAGI. To note about this clonotype: What it recognizes is unknown.

CDR3-region Arm-PCR and iRepertoire HTBI primers produced the TCR beta libraries. TCRdb processed the multiplex PCR reads anew with MiXCR; each CDR3 protein has one entry. The data hold around 430,000 distinct CDR3 sequences, with around a fifth observed a single time. Time point here: persistent/refractory GD, antithyroid drugs over 5 years with positive TRAb. Scientists built the TCR library using RNA that was extracted from PBMCs. The chain couples TRBV6-5 to TRBJ2-2, with a possible D match to TRBD1 (6 bases). This sample comprised peripheral blood mononuclear cells (PBMCs), obtained when the disease was refractory, from a patient treated with antithyroid drugs. The receptor was derived from a female donor with Graves disease. The CDR3 nucleotides are TGTGCCAGCAGTTCGTGGACAGTGACCGGGGAGCTGTTTTTT. Its protein product is CASSSWTVTGELFF.